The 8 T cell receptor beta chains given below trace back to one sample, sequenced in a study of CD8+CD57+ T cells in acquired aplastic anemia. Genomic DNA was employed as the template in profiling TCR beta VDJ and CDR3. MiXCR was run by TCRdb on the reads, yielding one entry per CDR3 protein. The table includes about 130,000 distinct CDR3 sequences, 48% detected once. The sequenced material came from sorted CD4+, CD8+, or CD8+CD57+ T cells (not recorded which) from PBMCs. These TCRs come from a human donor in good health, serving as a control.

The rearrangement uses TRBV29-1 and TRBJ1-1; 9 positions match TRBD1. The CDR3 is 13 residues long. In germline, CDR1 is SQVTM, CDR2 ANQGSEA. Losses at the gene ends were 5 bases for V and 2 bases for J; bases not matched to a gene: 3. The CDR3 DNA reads TGCAGCGTTCGGACAGGGGTAAACACTGAAGCTTTCTTT. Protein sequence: CSVRTGVNTEAFF.

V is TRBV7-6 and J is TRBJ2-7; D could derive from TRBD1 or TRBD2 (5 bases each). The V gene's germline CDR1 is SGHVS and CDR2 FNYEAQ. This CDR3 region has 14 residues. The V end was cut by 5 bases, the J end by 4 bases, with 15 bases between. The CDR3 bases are TGTGCCAGCAGCGGTAGTCAGAGGGGTTACGAGCAGTACTTC. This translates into CASSGSQRGYEQYF.

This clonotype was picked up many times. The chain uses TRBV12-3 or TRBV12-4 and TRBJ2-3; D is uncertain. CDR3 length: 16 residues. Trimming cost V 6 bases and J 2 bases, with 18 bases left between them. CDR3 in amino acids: CASSPPTRNPTDTQYF. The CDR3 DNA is TGTGCCAGCAGCCCCCCCACTCGAAACCCCACAGATACGCAGTATTTT.

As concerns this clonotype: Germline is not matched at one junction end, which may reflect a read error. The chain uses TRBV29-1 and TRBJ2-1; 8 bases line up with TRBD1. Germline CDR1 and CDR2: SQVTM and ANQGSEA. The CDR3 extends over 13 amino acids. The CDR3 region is CSVDDRGINGRYF. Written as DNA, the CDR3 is TGCAGCGTTGATGACAGGGGAATTAATGGGCGGTACTTC.

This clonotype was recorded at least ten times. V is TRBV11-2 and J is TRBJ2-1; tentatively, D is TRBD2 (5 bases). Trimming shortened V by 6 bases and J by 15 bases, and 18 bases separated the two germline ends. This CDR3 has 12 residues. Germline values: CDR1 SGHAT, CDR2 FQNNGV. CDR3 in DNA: TGTGCCAGCAGTAGCACGGGGAGAGTACTGTTCTTC. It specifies CASSSTGRVLFF.

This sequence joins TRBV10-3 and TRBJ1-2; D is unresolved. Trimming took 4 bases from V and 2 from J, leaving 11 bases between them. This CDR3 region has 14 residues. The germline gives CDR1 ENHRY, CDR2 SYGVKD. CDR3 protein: CAISVEAENYGYTF. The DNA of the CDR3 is TGTGCCATCAGTGTAGAGGCAGAGAACTATGGCTACACCTTC.

CDR3 sequence (DNA): TGTGCCAGCAGCTTAGTATACAACCAAGAGACCCAGTACTTC. It codes for CASSLVYNQETQYF. The V gene is TRBV7-9, the J gene TRBJ2-7, with D hard to call. The DNA end is a closer match to TRBJ2-5, so the J assignment may be wrong. The CDR3 has 14 residues. CDR1 is SEHNR and CDR2 is FQNEAQ in the germline V gene (reference sequence).

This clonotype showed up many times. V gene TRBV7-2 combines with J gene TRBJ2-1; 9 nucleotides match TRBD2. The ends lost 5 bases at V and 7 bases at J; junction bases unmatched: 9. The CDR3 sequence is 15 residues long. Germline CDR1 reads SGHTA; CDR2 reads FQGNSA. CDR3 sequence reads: CASSPPAGGPNEQFF. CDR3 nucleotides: TGTGCCAGCAGCCCCCCGGCGGGGGGGCCGAATGAGCAGTTCTTC. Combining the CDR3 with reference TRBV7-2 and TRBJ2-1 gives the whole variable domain GAGVSQSPSNKVTEKGKDVELRCDPISGHTALYWYRQSLGQGLEFLIYFQGNSAPDKSGLPSDRFSAERTGGSVSTLTIQRTQQEDSAVYLCASSPPAGGPNEQFFGPGTRLTVL.